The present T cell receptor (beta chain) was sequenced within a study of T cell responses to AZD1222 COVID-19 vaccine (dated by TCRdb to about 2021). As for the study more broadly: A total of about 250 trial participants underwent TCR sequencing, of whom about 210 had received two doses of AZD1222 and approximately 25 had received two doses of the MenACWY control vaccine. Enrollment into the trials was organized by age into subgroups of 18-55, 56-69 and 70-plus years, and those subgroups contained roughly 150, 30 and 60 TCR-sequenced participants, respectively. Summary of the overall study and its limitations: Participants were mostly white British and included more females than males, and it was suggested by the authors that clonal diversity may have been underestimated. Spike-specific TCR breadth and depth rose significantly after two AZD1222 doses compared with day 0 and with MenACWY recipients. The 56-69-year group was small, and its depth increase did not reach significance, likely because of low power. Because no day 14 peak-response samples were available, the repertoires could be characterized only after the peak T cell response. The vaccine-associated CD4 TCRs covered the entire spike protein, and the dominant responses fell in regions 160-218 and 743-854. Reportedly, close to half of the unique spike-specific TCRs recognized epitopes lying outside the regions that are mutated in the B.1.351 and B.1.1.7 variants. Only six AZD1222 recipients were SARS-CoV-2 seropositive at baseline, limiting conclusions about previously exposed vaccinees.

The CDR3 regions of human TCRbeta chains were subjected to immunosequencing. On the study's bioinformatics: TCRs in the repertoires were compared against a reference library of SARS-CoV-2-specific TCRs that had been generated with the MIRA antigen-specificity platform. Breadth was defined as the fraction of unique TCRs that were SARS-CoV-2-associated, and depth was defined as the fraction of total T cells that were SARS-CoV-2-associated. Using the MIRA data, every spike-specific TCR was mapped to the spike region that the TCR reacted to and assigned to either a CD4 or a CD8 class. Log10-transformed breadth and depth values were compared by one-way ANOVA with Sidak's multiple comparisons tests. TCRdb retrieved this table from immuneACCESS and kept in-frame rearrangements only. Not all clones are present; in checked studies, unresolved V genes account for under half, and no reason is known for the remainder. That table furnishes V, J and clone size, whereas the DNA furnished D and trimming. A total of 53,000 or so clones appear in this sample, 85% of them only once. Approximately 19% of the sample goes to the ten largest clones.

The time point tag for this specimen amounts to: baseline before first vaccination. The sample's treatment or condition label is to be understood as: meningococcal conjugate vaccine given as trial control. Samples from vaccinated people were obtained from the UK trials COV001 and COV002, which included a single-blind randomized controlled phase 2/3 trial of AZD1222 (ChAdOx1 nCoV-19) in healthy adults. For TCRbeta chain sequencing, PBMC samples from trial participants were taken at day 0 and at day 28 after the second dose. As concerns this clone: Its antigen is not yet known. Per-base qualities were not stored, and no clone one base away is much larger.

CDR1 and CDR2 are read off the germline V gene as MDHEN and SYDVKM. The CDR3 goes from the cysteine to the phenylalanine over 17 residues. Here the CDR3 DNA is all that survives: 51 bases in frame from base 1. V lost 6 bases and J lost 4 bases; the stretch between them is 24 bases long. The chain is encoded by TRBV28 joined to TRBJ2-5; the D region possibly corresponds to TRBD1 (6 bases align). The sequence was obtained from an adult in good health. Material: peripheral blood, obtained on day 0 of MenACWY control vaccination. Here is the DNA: TGTGCCAGCAGCCTCAAAGGGGCAGGACAGCACCCAGAGACCCAGTACTTC. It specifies CASSLKGAGQHPETQYF.